These 31 T cell receptor beta chains were all obtained from the same sample, sequenced in a study of blood T cell repertoires in COVID-19. Generated by immunoSEQ multiplex PCR, the TCRdb table keeps only in-frame clones and is missing some. The sample records over 200,000 clones, 75% to 90% being singletons. Sequencing was performed on peripheral blood. These receptors were collected from a human donor in a cohort sampled during active COVID-19.

The V call is TRBV13, the J call TRBJ1-6, with 7 nucleotides matching TRBD1. The length of the CDR3 is 15 residues. Germline V lookup: CDR1 PRHDT, CDR2 FYEKMQ (reference sequence). V was pared by 0 bases and J by 7 bases, with 3 bases of the junction left unmatched. The CDR3 protein is CASSLGQGVNSPLHF. In nucleotides, the CDR3 is TGTGCCAGCAGCTTAGGCCAGGGGGTAAATTCACCCCTCCACTTT.

This clone was detected only a few times. The V and J genes are TRBV6-5 and TRBJ2-7, with a possible D match to TRBD1 (6 bases). Between the trimmed V and J ends, which lost 7 bases and 6 bases, there was a span of 16 bases. This CDR3 contains 13 residues. CDR1 is MNHEY, CDR2 SVGAGI, per germline. This CDR3 is CASKDSHLSEQYF. DNA of the CDR3: TGTGCCAGCAAGGACAGCCATCTTTCCGAGCAGTACTTC.

This chain joins TRBV19 and TRBJ1-6; 7 nucleotides agree with TRBD1. Germline CDR1 LNHDA, CDR2 SQIVND (reference sequence). The CDR3 spans 17 residues. The J segment lost 8 bases and the V segment lost 6 bases, leaving 16 bases of the junction unmatched. The CDR3 loop is CASRWTRGQGVYSPLHF. In nucleotides, the CDR3 is TGTGCCAGTAGATGGACCCGCGGGCAGGGGGTCTATTCACCCCTCCACTTT. Full variable domain (missing parts from reference TRBV19 and TRBJ1-6): DGGITQSPKYLFRKEGQNVTLSCEQNLNHDAMYWYRQDPGQGLRLIYYSQIVNDFQKGDIAEGYSVSREKKESFPLTVTSAQKNPTAFYLCASRWTRGQGVYSPLHFGNGTRLTVT.

The rearrangement joins TRBV18 to TRBJ2-3; D may be TRBD2 (6 bases). The CDR3 is made up of 15 amino acids. Germline V CDR1 and CDR2: KGHSH, LQKENI. V lost 1 base to trimming and J lost 0 bases, with 8 bases between them. The CDR3 region is CASSPLLASTDTQYF. Here the CDR3 DNA reads TGTGCCAGCTCACCACTACTAGCTAGCACAGATACGCAGTATTTT.

This rearrangement joins TRBV9 to TRBJ2-1; D is possibly TRBD1 (6 bases). V was clipped by 0 bases and J by 9 bases, with 13 bases between them. Germline CDR1 SGDLS, CDR2 YYNGEE. This CDR3 is built from 14 residues. The CDR3 sequence is CASSVEQQGGEQFF. The CDR3 nucleotides are TGTGCCAGCAGCGTAGAGCAACAGGGCGGTGAGCAGTTCTTC. Using reference TRBV9 and TRBJ2-1 for the parts outside the CDR3, the full variable domain is DSGVTQTPKHLITATGQRVTLRCSPRSGDLSVYWYQQSLDQGLQFLIQYYNGEERAKGNILERFSAQQFPDLHSELNLSSLELGDSALYFCASSVEQQGGEQFFGPGTRLTVL.

A few counts support this clone. The J gene is TRBJ2-3, the V gene TRBV6-2 or TRBV6-3; 7 bases align to TRBD1. V lost 6 bases to trimming and J lost 2 bases; unmatched junction nucleotides: 11. This CDR3 is 16 amino acids long. CDR1 MNHEY and CDR2 SVGEGT come from the germline V gene. CDR3 region: CASSAEGAGATDTQYF. In nucleotides, the CDR3 is TGTGCCAGCAGCGCCGAGGGGGCAGGGGCCACAGATACGCAGTATTTT.

V gene TRBV6-5 combines with J gene TRBJ2-3; 8 positions agree with TRBD1. With 6 bases clipped from V and 7 bases from J, the junction kept 12 bases outside the gene matches. CDR1 MNHEY and CDR2 SVGAGI come from the germline V gene. The CDR3 runs 15 residues. CDR3 bases: TGTGCCAGCAGCCTCCAGGGGGCCGGGTGGTATACGCAGTATTTT. Translated, it gives CASSLQGAGWYTQYF.

The CDR3 reads CASSLSLAGGYEQYF. For the CDR3, the DNA is TGTGCCAGCAGTTTAAGCCTAGCGGGAGGTTACGAGCAGTACTTC. This chain joins TRBV27 and TRBJ2-7; 11 bases align to TRBD2. After removal of 2 bases from V and 4 bases from J, the junction contained 4 bases not matched to a gene. Germline V gene lookup returns CDR1 MNHEY and CDR2 SMNVEV (reference sequence). The CDR3 is 15 residues long.

V usage is TRBV5-4 and J usage is TRBJ2-5, with D tentatively TRBD1 (6 bases). The CDR3 loop spans 16 amino acids. The V gene's germline CDR1 is SGHNT and CDR2 YYREEE (reference sequence). V was cut by 3 bases and J by 2 bases, with 17 bases left in between. CDR3 sequence reads: CASSSKKTGRQETQYF. CDR3 coding DNA: TGTGCCAGCAGCTCAAAGAAGACAGGCCGACAAGAGACCCAGTACTTC.

A few counts support this clone. The chain has TRBV2 and TRBJ2-7; the match to TRBD1 covers 8 bases. The V gene end was trimmed by 8 bases and the J gene end by 5 bases; junction bases not matched to a gene: 8. The CDR3 has 13 amino acids. Germline V gives CDR1 SNHLY, CDR2 FYNNEI. The CDR3 DNA is TGTGCCAGCTCAAGGACAGGGCCCCACGAGCAGTACTTC. This gives the protein CASSRTGPHEQYF.

The rearrangement uses TRBV5-1 and TRBJ1-1; TRBD1 agrees at 8 bases. This CDR3 region has 15 residues. Per germline, CDR1 SGHRS and CDR2 YFSETQ. With 4 bases clipped from V and 4 bases from J, the junction kept 9 bases outside the gene matches. This chain's CDR3 is CASSPRQGLVTEAFF. The CDR3 coding sequence is TGCGCCAGCAGCCCCCGACAGGGGCTGGTCACTGAAGCTTTCTTT.

The rearrangement links TRBV30 to TRBJ1-4; 9 bases agree with TRBD1. This CDR3 contains 13 residues. The V gene end was trimmed by 3 bases and the J gene end by 7 bases; junction bases not matched to a gene: 3. Germline CDR1 reads GTSNPN; CDR2 reads SVGIG (reference sequence). The CDR3 region has the DNA TGTGCCTGGAGACAGGGGGCGGGTGAAAAACTGTTTTTT. Translation gives CAWRQGAGEKLFF. The whole variable domain, filled in from reference TRBV30 and TRBJ1-4, reads SQTIHQWPATLVQPVGSPLSLECTVEGTSNPNLYWYRQAAGRGLQLLFYSVGIGQISSEVPQNLSASRPQDRQFILSSKKLLLSDSGFYLCAWRQGAGEKLFFGSGTQLSVL.

J is TRBJ1-1 and V is TRBV13; the D gene is possibly TRBD1 (5 bases). V lost 5 bases, J lost 0 bases, and 16 bases lay in between. CDR3 length: 16 amino acids. The V gene's germline CDR1 is PRHDT and CDR2 FYEKMQ (reference sequence). Here the CDR3 reads CASSPRPGRMNTEAFF. The DNA for the CDR3 is TGTGCCAGCAGCCCTCGGCCAGGGAGGATGAACACTGAAGCTTTCTTT.

This clone was seen a single time. The V and J genes are TRBV29-1 and TRBJ2-3; perhaps TRBD2 as D (5 bases). The CDR3 extends over 14 amino acids. Germline V gene data show CDR1 as SQVTM and CDR2 as ANQGSEA. V dropped 2 bases and J dropped 1 base, with 10 bases sitting between them. CDR3 sequence reads: CSVEPGFGTDTQYF. The CDR3 nucleotides read TGCAGCGTTGAACCGGGGTTTGGCACAGATACGCAGTATTTT.

The chain is built from TRBV10-3 and TRBJ1-1, with TRBD1 matching 9 bases. CDR1 and CDR2 from the germline V gene are ENHRY and SYGVKD. J was trimmed by 7 bases and V by 5 bases; bases with no gene match: 11. This CDR3 region has 15 residues. The CDR3 loop reads CAISSTWDRVGEAFF. The CDR3 DNA follows: TGTGCCATCAGTAGTACGTGGGACAGGGTTGGTGAAGCTTTCTTT.

V usage is TRBV10-3 and J usage is TRBJ1-2, with D possibly being TRBD1 (5 bases). Trimming stripped 3 bases from V and 1 base from J, with 12 bases between. Germline V lookup: CDR1 ENHRY, CDR2 SYGVKD. The CDR3 runs to 15 residues. In DNA form, the CDR3 reads TGTGCCATCAGTGAATTCCCAGGGTTTAACTATGGCTACACCTTC. Amino acids: CAISEFPGFNYGYTF.

As DNA, the CDR3 is TGCGCCAGCAGCCAAGAGGGCAGGCCCGTCTCCTACGAGCAGTACTTC. Translation gives CASSQEGRPVSYEQYF. The V and J genes are TRBV4-3 and TRBJ2-7; D remains ambiguous. From germline, CDR1 is LGHNA and CDR2 YSLEER. The CDR3 contains 16 residues. V was clipped by 0 bases and J by 0 bases, with 12 bases between them.

This chain uses TRBV19 with TRBJ1-2, with 9 positions matching TRBD1. In germline, CDR1 is LNHDA, CDR2 SQIVND (reference sequence). J gave up 2 bases and V 5 bases, and 12 bases lay outside the gene matches. The CDR3 contains 17 residues. The CDR3 DNA follows: TGTGCCAGTAGTTTGAGGACAGGGGACGGGTTCAACTATGGCTACACCTTC. It yields the protein CASSLRTGDGFNYGYTF.

In DNA form, the CDR3 reads TGTGCCAGCAGCGTAGGGGGCGGGGTGAGCTCCTACGAGCAGTACTTC. Its translation is CASSVGGGVSSYEQYF. This sequence joins TRBV9 and TRBJ2-7; possibly TRBD2 for D (6 bases). The CDR3 extends over 16 amino acids. From germline, CDR1 is SGDLS and CDR2 YYNGEE. Trimming removed 0 bases at V and 0 bases at J, with 13 bases between.

This CDR3 is CASSSRDRAYEQYF. The CDR3, as DNA: TGTGCCAGCAGCTCCCGGGACAGGGCCTACGAGCAGTACTTC. The rearrangement links TRBV16 to TRBJ2-7; 9 bases are a match to TRBD1. The CDR3 covers 14 residues. Unmatched junction bases numbered 4, after V lost 5 bases and J lost 2 bases. Germline CDR1 KGHSY, CDR2 FQNENV.

This chain connects TRBV9 to TRBJ2-1, with 8 bases matching TRBD2. The germline V gene encodes CDR1 SGDLS and CDR2 YYNGEE. The V and J ends lost 0 bases and 8 bases, in that order; junction bases with no gene match: 7. The length of the CDR3 is 15 residues. The CDR3 nucleotides read TGTGCCAGCAGCGTAGGCAGACTAGCGAATCATGAGCAGTTCTTC. It is translated as CASSVGRLANHEQFF. Combining the CDR3 with reference TRBV9 and TRBJ2-1 gives the whole variable domain DSGVTQTPKHLITATGQRVTLRCSPRSGDLSVYWYQQSLDQGLQFLIQYYNGEERAKGNILERFSAQQFPDLHSELNLSSLELGDSALYFCASSVGRLANHEQFFGPGTRLTVL.

DNA for the CDR3: TGTGCCACGAAGAACCGGGGTCTTCCCGACTACGAGCAGTACTTC. The encoded protein is CATKNRGLPDYEQYF. V and J are TRBV15 and TRBJ2-7, with D tentatively TRBD2 (5 bases). The CDR3 spans 15 residues. The germline CDR1 and CDR2 sequences are LNHNV and YYDKDF (reference sequence). V dropped 9 bases and J dropped 3 bases, with 21 bases sitting between them.

This clone was picked up one time. The chain recombines TRBV6-2 or TRBV6-3 with TRBJ1-4; maybe TRBD1 (5 bases). This CDR3 has 16 amino acids. CDR1 is MNHEY, CDR2 SVGEGT, per germline. V lost 2 bases, J lost 0 bases, and 10 bases lay in between. CDR3 DNA: TGTGCCAGCAGTTACAAACGGGGGACAACTAATGAAAAACTGTTTTTT. It encodes CASSYKRGTTNEKLFF.

V is TRBV6-2 or TRBV6-3 and J is TRBJ1-1; TRBD1 matches at 7 bases. The CDR3 is made up of 15 amino acids. The germline gives CDR1 MNHEY, CDR2 SVGEGT. After removal of 5 bases from V and 2 bases from J, the junction contained 8 bases not matched to a gene. The CDR3 DNA sequence: TGTGCCAGCAGTCACACGACAGGGCCAAACACTGAAGCTTTCTTT. This translates into CASSHTTGPNTEAFF.

V is TRBV5-4 and J is TRBJ2-5; 12 positions agree with TRBD2. The V and J ends lost 2 bases and 5 bases, in that order; junction bases with no gene match: 7. CDR3 size: 16 residues. Germline V gene data show CDR1 as SGHNT and CDR2 as YYREEE (reference sequence). CDR3 nucleotides: TGTGCCAGCAGCTTAGACCGACTAGCGGGAGTGGAGACCCAGTACTTC. Its translation: CASSLDRLAGVETQYF.

Here the CDR3 reads CASSPGLAGDEQYF. Written as DNA, the CDR3 is TGTGCCAGCAGCCCGGGACTAGCGGGAGACGAGCAGTACTTC. The chain uses TRBV7-2 and TRBJ2-7, with 14 bases matching TRBD2. The CDR3 totals 14 residues. CDR1 SGHTA and CDR2 FQGNSA come from the germline V gene. The J segment lost 5 bases and the V segment lost 5 bases, leaving 2 bases of the junction unmatched.

The chain carries TRBV6-2 or TRBV6-3 and TRBJ2-1; D possibly corresponds to TRBD1 (5 bases). The CDR3 consists of 13 residues. V dropped 1 base and J dropped 8 bases, with 9 bases sitting between them. CDR1 and CDR2 (germline): MNHEY, SVGEGT. CDR3 loop: CASSYWGRYEQFF. The CDR3 DNA sequence: TGTGCCAGCAGTTACTGGGGCCGCTATGAGCAGTTCTTC.

The DNA of the CDR3 is TGTGCCAGCAGCTTAGTGCGCTGGGACAGATCCTACGAGCAGTACTTC. Protein: CASSLVRWDRSYEQYF. The genes are TRBV7-9 and TRBJ2-7, with TRBD1 matching 7 bases. After removal of 1 base from V and 1 base from J, the junction contained 7 bases not matched to a gene. Germline V gene data show CDR1 as SEHNR and CDR2 as FQNEAQ (reference sequence). This CDR3 has 16 amino acids.

The chain couples TRBV28 to TRBJ2-3, with 9 nucleotides matching TRBD2. Per germline, CDR1 MDHEN and CDR2 SYDVKM. This CDR3 region has 16 residues. The ends lost 5 bases at V and 5 bases at J; junction bases unmatched: 11. CDR3 nucleotide sequence: TGTGCCAGCAGTCGAGTGACTAGCGGAGACGGAGATACGCAGTATTTT. Translated: CASSRVTSGDGDTQYF.

This clone has more than one count but fewer than ten. This sequence joins TRBV5-4 and TRBJ2-3; TRBD1 agrees at 7 bases. Germline V gene lookup returns CDR1 SGHNT and CDR2 YYREEE (reference sequence). The trim removed 4 bases at V and 8 bases at J, leaving 1 base unmatched. The CDR3 has 11 amino acids. The CDR3 protein is CASSPGGTQYF. The DNA of the CDR3 is TGTGCCAGCAGCCCAGGGGGTACGCAGTATTTT.

This rearrangement joins TRBV6-6 to TRBJ1-2, with a tentative D call TRBD1 (6 bases). The CDR3 sequence is 13 residues long. CDR1 MNHNY and CDR2 SVGAGI come from the germline V gene (reference sequence). Trimming removed 7 bases at V and 6 bases at J, with 15 bases between. CDR3 loop: CASKAVRGNGYTF. The CDR3 DNA reads TGTGCCAGCAAGGCAGTCAGGGGAAATGGCTACACCTTC.